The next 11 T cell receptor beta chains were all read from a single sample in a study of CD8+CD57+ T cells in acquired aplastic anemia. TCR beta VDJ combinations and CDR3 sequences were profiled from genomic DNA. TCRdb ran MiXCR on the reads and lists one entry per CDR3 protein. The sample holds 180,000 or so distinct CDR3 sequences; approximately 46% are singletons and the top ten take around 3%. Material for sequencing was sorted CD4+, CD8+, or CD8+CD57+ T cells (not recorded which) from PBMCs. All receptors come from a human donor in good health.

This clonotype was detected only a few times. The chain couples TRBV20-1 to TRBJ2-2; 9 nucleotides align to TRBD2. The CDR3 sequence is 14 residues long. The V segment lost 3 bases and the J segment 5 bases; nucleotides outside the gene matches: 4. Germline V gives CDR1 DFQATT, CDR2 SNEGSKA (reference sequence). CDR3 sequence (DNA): TGCAGTGCTAGGGCTGCGGGAGGGACCGGGGAGCTGTTTTTT. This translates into CSARAAGGTGELFF.

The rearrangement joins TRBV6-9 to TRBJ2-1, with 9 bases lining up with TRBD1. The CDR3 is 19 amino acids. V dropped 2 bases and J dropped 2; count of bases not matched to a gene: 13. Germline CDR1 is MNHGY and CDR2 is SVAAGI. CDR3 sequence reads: CASSYAGQGSTVTYNEQFF. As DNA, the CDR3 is TGTGCCAGCAGTTATGCGGGACAGGGCTCTACTGTTACCTACAATGAGCAGTTCTTC.

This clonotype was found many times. The CDR3 region has the DNA TGTGCCACCCGCCAGGGGACTAGCGGGATTAGCTCCTACGAGCAGTACTTC. It codes for CATRQGTSGISSYEQYF. The genes are TRBV10-3 and TRBJ2-7; 13 nucleotides agree with TRBD2. The CDR3 runs to 17 residues. Germline trimming cut 10 bases from V and 0 bases from J; bases unmatched to any gene: 12. Germline loops: CDR1 ENHRY, CDR2 SYGVKD.

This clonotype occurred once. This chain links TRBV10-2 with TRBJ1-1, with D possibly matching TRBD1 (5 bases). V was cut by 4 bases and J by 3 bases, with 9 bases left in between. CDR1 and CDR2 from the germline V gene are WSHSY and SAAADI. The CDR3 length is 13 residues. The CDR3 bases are TGCGCCAGCAGTGTGGGGGGTGACACTGAAGCTTTCTTT. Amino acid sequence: CASSVGGDTEAFF.

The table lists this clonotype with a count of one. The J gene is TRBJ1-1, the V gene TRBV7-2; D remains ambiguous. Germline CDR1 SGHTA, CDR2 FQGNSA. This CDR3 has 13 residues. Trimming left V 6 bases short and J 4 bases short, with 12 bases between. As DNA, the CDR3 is TGTGCCAGCAGTTCCCCGAGTAGCACTGAAGCTTTCTTT. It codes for CASSSPSSTEAFF.

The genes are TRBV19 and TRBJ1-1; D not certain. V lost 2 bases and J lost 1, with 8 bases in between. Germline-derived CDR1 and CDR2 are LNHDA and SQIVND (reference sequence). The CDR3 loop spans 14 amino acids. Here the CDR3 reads CASSINPRNTEAFF. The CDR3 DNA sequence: TGTGCCAGTAGTATAAATCCGAGGAACACTGAAGCTTTCTTT.

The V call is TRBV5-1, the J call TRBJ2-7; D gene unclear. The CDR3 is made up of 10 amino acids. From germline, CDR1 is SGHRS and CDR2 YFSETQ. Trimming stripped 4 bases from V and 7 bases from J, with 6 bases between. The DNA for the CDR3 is TGCGCCAGCAGCACCCGGGAGCAGTACTTC. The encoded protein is CASSTREQYF.

The CDR3 sequence is CARGDPDTQYF. CDR3 bases: TGTGCCAGGGGGGATCCAGATACGCAGTATTTT. The V gene is TRBV2, the J gene TRBJ2-3; D may match TRBD1 or TRBD2 (5 bases each). Germline values: CDR1 SNHLY, CDR2 FYNNEI. Deletions cut 9 bases from V and 4 bases from J, with 8 bases between. The CDR3 is 11 residues long.

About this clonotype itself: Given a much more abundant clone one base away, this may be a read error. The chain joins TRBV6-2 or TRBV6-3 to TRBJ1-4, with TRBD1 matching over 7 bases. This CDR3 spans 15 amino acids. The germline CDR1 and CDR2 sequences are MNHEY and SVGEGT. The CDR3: CAGSGTATEYEKLFF. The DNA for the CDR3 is TGTGCCGGCAGTGGGACAGCCACTGAATATGAAAAACTGTTTTTT.

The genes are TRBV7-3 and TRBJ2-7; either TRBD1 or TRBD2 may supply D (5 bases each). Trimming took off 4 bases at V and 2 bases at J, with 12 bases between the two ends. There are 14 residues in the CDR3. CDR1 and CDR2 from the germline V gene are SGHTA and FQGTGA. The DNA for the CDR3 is TGTGCCAGCAGCTCCGGGACGCAGACCTACGAGCAGTACTTC. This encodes CASSSGTQTYEQYF.

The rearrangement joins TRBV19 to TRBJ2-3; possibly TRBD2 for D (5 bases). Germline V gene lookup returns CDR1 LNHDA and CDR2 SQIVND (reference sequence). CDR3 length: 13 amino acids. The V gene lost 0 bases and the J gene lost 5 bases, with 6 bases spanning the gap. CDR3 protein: CASSIDRGDTQYF. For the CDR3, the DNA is TGTGCCAGTAGTATAGACCGGGGAGATACGCAGTATTTT.